The next 12 T cell receptor beta chains were all read from a single sample in a study of Graves' ophthalmopathy and Graves' hyperthyroidism. Transcripts of RNA were the source for amplifying TCR beta CDR3 regions. After a first-round RT-PCR with HTBI primers, a second-round multiplex PCR was run. Each CDR3 protein gets one entry after TCRdb re-called the multiplex PCR reads with MiXCR. The sample holds about 640,000 distinct CDR3 sequences, about 40% seen once. Source material: peripheral blood. These receptors were taken from an adult man with Graves' ophthalmopathy.

Turning to this clonotype: Likely a read error: the CDR3 ends without its conserved phenylalanine or tryptophan. No DNA is shown, since the ends of the CDR3 on it are uncertain; the CDR3 is the one TCRdb lists. The V and J genes are TRBV7-2 and TRBJ2-2; TRBD1 is the table's D call, not checked against the DNA. The CDR3 spans 8 residues, counting both ends. Germline values: CDR1 SGHTA, CDR2 FQGNSA. The CDR3 protein is CASSSGHL.

This clonotype was counted many times. This chain links TRBV2 with TRBJ2-3, with 8 positions matching TRBD2. The germline V gene has CDR1 SNHLY and CDR2 FYNNEI. Trimming at V came to 4 bases and at J to 0 bases, leaving 12 bases not matched to a gene. The CDR3 spans 18 residues. The CDR3: CASSGFSGSQTSTDTQYF. The CDR3 DNA follows: TGTGCCAGCAGTGGGTTCAGCGGGAGTCAAACTAGCACAGATACGCAGTATTTT.

With respect to this clonotype: The junction departs from the called germline gene at one end, perhaps through a read error. The chain uses TRBV13 and TRBJ2-2; D gene unclear. CDR1 and CDR2 (germline): PRHDT, FYEKMQ (reference sequence). The CDR3 covers 16 residues. This chain's CDR3 is CASSGKKTRNSGELFF. In DNA, the CDR3 is TGTGCCAGCAGCGGAAAGAAAACCAGGAACTCCGGGGAGCTGTTTTTT.

V and J are TRBV20-1 and TRBJ2-7; 11 bases are shared with TRBD2. Germline V lookup: CDR1 DFQATT, CDR2 SNEGSKA (reference sequence). This CDR3 spans 13 amino acids. The V and J ends lost 1 base and 9 bases, in that order; junction bases with no gene match: 5. In DNA form, the CDR3 reads TGCAGTGCTAGAGCGACTAGCGGGGAAGGGCAGTACTTC. Translation gives CSARATSGEGQYF.

This rearrangement joins TRBV29-1 to TRBJ1-2; 8 positions agree with TRBD1. V lost 7 bases to trimming and J lost 8 bases; unmatched junction nucleotides: 9. This CDR3 has 12 amino acids. Per the germline V gene, CDR1 is SQVTM and CDR2 is ANQGSEA. The CDR3, as DNA: TGCAGCGCCGGACAGGGCACAGAGGGCTACACCTTC. Protein product: CSAGQGTEGYTF. The full variable domain, its missing parts supplied by reference TRBV29-1 and TRBJ1-2, is SAVISQKPSRDICQRGTSLTIQCQVDSQVTMMFWYRQQPGQSLTLIATANQGSEATYESGFVIDKFPISRPNLTFSTLTVSNMSPEDSSIYLCSAGQGTEGYTFGSGTRLTVV.

This clonotype occurred once. This may be a read error, as it is one base from a much larger clone. V is TRBV2 and J is TRBJ2-7; the D is unclear. Germline-derived CDR1 and CDR2 are SNHLY and FYNNEI. V was clipped by 7 bases and J by 2 bases, with 15 bases between them. CDR3 length equals 14 residues. This CDR3 is CASISRKDPYEQYF. CDR3 bases: TGTGCCAGCATATCACGGAAGGATCCCTACGAGCAGTACTTC.

As concerns this clonotype: Mismatch with germline at one junction end may stem from a read error. The chain links TRBV15 to TRBJ1-6, with 7 nucleotides matching TRBD1. Germline values: CDR1 LNHNV, CDR2 YYDKDF (reference sequence). CDR3 length: 16 amino acids. The CDR3 spells CAASSRTGADNSPLHF. For the CDR3, the DNA is TGTGCCGCCAGCAGCCGAACAGGGGCGGATAATTCACCCCTCCACTTT.

J is TRBJ2-7 and V is TRBV7-2; 9 bases agree with TRBD2. This CDR3 region has 17 residues. Germline-derived CDR1 and CDR2 are SGHTA and FQGNSA. With 5 bases clipped from V and 1 base from J, the junction kept 12 bases outside the gene matches. As DNA, the CDR3 is TGTGCCAGCAGCCAAGATCTACGTAGCGGGGGATCCTACGAGCAGTACTTC. Amino acids: CASSQDLRSGGSYEQYF.

With respect to this clonotype: At one end the junction does not follow the germline gene, possibly because of a read error. CDR3 protein: CASSFGTGRTEAF. For the CDR3, the DNA is TGCGCCAGCAGCTTTGGGACAGGACGAACTGAAGCTTTC. This chain uses TRBV5-1 with TRBJ2-6; the match to TRBD1 covers 8 bases. Looked up from germline, CDR1 is SGHRS and CDR2 is YFSETQ. This CDR3 has 13 amino acids.

With regard to this clonotype: A read error is possible here, since a much larger clone lies one base away. The chain has TRBV2 and TRBJ1-1; D may be TRBD1 (5 bases). Germline assignment: CDR1 SNHLY and CDR2 FYNNEI. V was cut by 7 bases and J by 9 bases, with 21 bases left in between. The CDR3 is made up of 14 amino acids. The CDR3 here is CASNQEYGQGKAFF. The CDR3 bases are TGTGCCAGCAACCAAGAATATGGGCAGGGTAAAGCTTTCTTT.

V is TRBV25-1 and J is TRBJ1-1, with D unresolved. Per the germline V gene, CDR1 is MGHDK and CDR2 is SYGVNS. The length of the CDR3 is 14 residues. V was shortened by 5 bases and J by 4 bases, with 14 bases between the two germline ends. Here the CDR3 reads CASSQPPGLTEAFF. CDR3 in DNA: TGTGCCAGCAGTCAACCCCCCGGTCTCACTGAAGCTTTCTTT.

The chain links TRBV7-1 to TRBJ2-7; possible D gene TRBD1, 6 bases. TRBV7-1 is assigned to the ORF class and has an uncertain function. The CDR3 extends over 15 amino acids. V was trimmed by 6 bases and J by 2 bases, leaving 17 bases between them. Here the CDR3 reads CASRPIQGTAYEQYF. The CDR3 DNA sequence: TGTGCCAGCAGACCCATACAGGGAACTGCCTACGAGCAGTACTTC.